The sequence of this T cell receptor (beta chain) was determined in a study of shared clonotypes between healthy human individuals. The CDR3 consists of 15 residues. The junction had 5 bases not matched to a gene; V was cut back by 5 bases and J by 0 bases. The V gene's germline CDR1 is SGHNT and CDR2 YYREEE (reference sequence). TCRdb's table, derived via immunoSEQ multiplex PCR, lists solely in-frame clones and lacks some. Found here are some 650,000 clones, less than 98% of them singletons; the top ten hold 0.057%. This clone was picked up one time. The sample consisted of naive CD4+ T cells sorted from blood. Subset indicated: CD45RA+ positively selected. The receptor was isolated from a woman in her twenties or thirties in good health. The V gene is TRBV5-4, the J gene TRBJ1-3; 7 bases line up with TRBD1. The CDR3 loop reads CASSKDRVSGNTIYF. The CDR3 coding sequence is TGTGCCAGCAGTAAAGACAGGGTCTCTGGAAACACCATATATTTT.